The 11 T cell receptor beta chains reported below all come from one sample, sequenced in a study of CXCR3-negative and CXCR3-positive naive CD8 T cells (dated by TCRdb to the late 2010s). Sequencing used a NextSeq 550. The Human TCR Profiling Kit (MiLaboratory) was used to prepare UMI-labeled 5' RACE TRB cDNA libraries. TCRdb reprocessed the reads and assigns one entry to each CDR3 protein sequence, leaving out DNA. The sample table on file contains thousands of distinct CDR3 sequences. The top ten constitute less than 2.5% of the sample. No cognate antigen is known for these TCRs. Overall results and qualifications from the work: Compared with CXCR3-negative naive cells, CXCR3-positive naive cells had TRB CDR3s with higher hydrophobicity (lower Kidera factor 4), lower energy, and higher strength and volume indices.

The sample taken for sequencing was naive CXCR3+ CD8+ T cells from blood. In the paper's terms, the cell subset or site label means: CD45RO-CCR7+CD27+CD95- naive CD8+ T cells expressing CXCR3 (TNR3+). These receptors originate from a human donor in good health. Some clones in this sample may be carry-over from other donors' samples.

This chain links TRBV5-4 with TRBJ1-2. The CDR3 is made up of 13 amino acids. CDR1 is SGHNT and CDR2 is YYREEE in the germline V gene (reference sequence). This CDR3 is CASSLIGKNGYTF.

This clonotype registers large by frequency. This chain uses TRBV12-3 or TRBV12-4 with TRBJ2-7; TCRdb gives TRBD2 as the D gene, but with no DNA this cannot be confirmed. CDR3 length: 14 amino acids. CDR3 sequence: CASSLSPSSYEQYF.

In terms of frequency, this clonotype is medium-sized. The V gene is TRBV19, the J gene TRBJ2-2. The CDR3 is made up of 14 amino acids. From germline, CDR1 is LNHDA and CDR2 SQIVND (reference sequence). Here the CDR3 reads CASNERSITGELFF.

The CDR3 loop reads CASSHLRDRGIQPQHF. The chain recombines TRBV7-2 with TRBJ1-5; TCRdb reports TRBD1, a call that lacks DNA to check it against. Germline V CDR1 and CDR2: SGHTA, FQGNSA. There are 16 residues in the CDR3.

This clonotype registers medium-sized (0.01 to 0.1%) by frequency. The rearrangement links TRBV29-1 to TRBJ1-2; the TRBD1 assignment by TCRdb is unverifiable without DNA. CDR1 is SQVTM, CDR2 ANQGSEA, per germline. The CDR3 is 13 residues long. Here the CDR3 reads CSVEDTRVGGYTF.

Its frequency marks this clonotype as large. CDR3 amino acids: CASSPTTGNPSPYNEQFF. The chain uses TRBV11-3 and TRBJ2-1; TCRdb names TRBD1, which stays unverified in the absence of DNA. Per germline, CDR1 SGHNT and CDR2 YENEEA. The CDR3 consists of 18 residues.

This clonotype is deemed medium-sized (0.01 to 0.1%) by its frequency. J is TRBJ2-1 and V is TRBV20-1; the TCRdb D gene call, TRBD2, has no DNA to confirm it. The CDR3 runs 15 residues. CDR1 and CDR2 (germline): DFQATT, SNEGSKA (reference sequence). The CDR3 is CSAIPLADSYNEQFF.

V is TRBV12-3 or TRBV12-4 and J is TRBJ2-3; absent DNA, TCRdb's TRBD1 call cannot be checked. This CDR3 spans 16 amino acids. CDR3 region: CASSFGGGGVSDTQYF.

This clonotype ranks as medium-sized in terms of frequency. This chain connects TRBV7-9 to TRBJ2-7; checking the TCRdb D call of TRBD2 is not possible without DNA. There are 15 residues in the CDR3. Germline V lookup: CDR1 SEHNR, CDR2 FQNEAQ (reference sequence). The CDR3 spells CASSLAGLAGYEQYF.

Considering frequency, this clonotype is medium-sized. The chain is built from TRBV7-6 and TRBJ2-3. This CDR3 is built from 14 residues. Germline CDR1 is SGHVS and CDR2 is FNYEAQ. This CDR3 is CASSPITTTDTQYF.

Judged by frequency, this clonotype is medium-sized (0.01 to 0.1%). The chain joins TRBV9 to TRBJ2-5; no DNA is available, so the TRBD2 call from TCRdb remains unchecked. This CDR3 is built from 18 residues. Looked up from germline, CDR1 is SGDLS and CDR2 is YYNGEE. The CDR3 loop is CASSVGSSGSVGQETQYF.